This entry features one T cell receptor beta chain sequence. Its cognate antigen is unknown. Trimming removed 0 bases from V and 4 bases from J, with 11 bases in between. Germline V lookup: CDR1 SGHVS, CDR2 FNYEAQ. The CDR3 has 15 amino acids. The data stem from a study of response to subunit inactivated influenza vaccine. Notes on the study in general: A suggestion made by the authors is that each seasonal influenza vaccination recruits few new T cells.

In TCRdb, the RT-PCR reads were re-called with MiXCR into one record per CDR3 protein. Of a few hundred thousand distinct CDR3 sequences listed, around 20% were seen once; the top ten hold under 13%. The V call is TRBV7-6, the J call TRBJ2-3; possibly TRBD1 or TRBD2 for D (5 bases each). This receptor was obtained from a man between 45 and 75 years old who received an inactivated influenza vaccine. The sample consisted of PBMCs from blood, taken around 22 months after vaccination. The chain's CDR3 is CASSLALVGADTQYF. The CDR3 DNA is TGTGCCAGCAGCTTAGCACTAGTGGGGGCAGATACGCAGTATTTT.